This TCR beta chain emerged from a study of post-analysis software for immune sequencing data. Looking at the study overall: There were relapsing-remitting, secondary progressive and progressive-relapsing multiple sclerosis among the disease courses included. Overall study results and limits: Diversity measured as normalized Chao1 was significantly lower in multiple sclerosis patients than in controls. Five TRBV segments (TRBV5-6, TRBV5-1 and TRBV20-1 among them) occurred more frequently in patients than in controls.

Of note for this clonotype: As yet, its antigen is unknown.

The authors incorporated unique molecular identifiers into the TCR beta cDNA libraries. TCRdb passed the PCR reads through MiXCR, listing each CDR3 protein once. The sample contains roughly 540,000 distinct CDR3 sequences, roughly 34% of which appear only once. This CDR3 spans 12 amino acids. Trimming cost V 2 bases and J 4 bases, with 4 bases left between them. Germline V gene data show CDR1 as SGHVS and CDR2 as FQNEAQ. The receptor's source is a girl aged 2 to 17 with multiple sclerosis. Sequencing was performed on blood. The V call is TRBV7-8, the J call TRBJ2-3; D is uncertain. Here the CDR3 DNA reads TGTGCCAGCAGCTTATTCGCAGATACGCAGTATTTT. Protein product: CASSLFADTQYF.